The 30 T cell receptor beta chains listed next were all sequenced from one sample in a study of blood T cells in healthy people across ages. Primed by a sample-barcoded 5' primer and a J-beta primer mix, a second PCR proceeded for about 7 to 12 cycles. MiXCR, run by TCRdb on the 5' RACE reads, gives a single entry per CDR3 protein. The sample consists of around 1,600,000 distinct CDR3 sequences, 42% of them appearing once. Sequencing was carried out using blood. Receptors were obtained from a woman younger than 35 in good health.

The rearrangement uses TRBV29-1 and TRBJ2-3; maybe TRBD1 (5 bases). The CDR3 is 12 amino acids. V was cut by 4 bases and J by 6 bases, with 11 bases left in between. The germline CDR1 and CDR2 sequences are SQVTM and ANQGSEA. Written as DNA, the CDR3 is TGCAGCGTTGGAAGGGGATCTGATACGCAGTATTTT. It codes for CSVGRGSDTQYF.

The J gene is TRBJ2-7, the V gene TRBV27; D unclear. Germline CDR1 reads MNHEY; CDR2 reads SMNVEV (reference sequence). This CDR3 has 13 residues. Trimming removed 5 bases from V and 2 bases from J, with 10 bases in between. This CDR3 reads CASSPVTAYEQYF. CDR3 nucleotide sequence: TGTGCCAGCAGTCCAGTGACGGCCTACGAGCAGTACTTC.

The genes are TRBV12-5 and TRBJ2-1; D unclear. Per the germline V gene, CDR1 is LGHNT and CDR2 is FRNRAP. Trimming cost V 6 bases and J 3 bases, with 9 bases left between them. This CDR3 is built from 13 residues. In DNA form, the CDR3 reads TGTGCTAGTGGAATTAGCCTCTACAATGAGCAGTTCTTC. Translating gives CASGISLYNEQFF.

The chain links TRBV5-6 to TRBJ2-3, with 8 bases fitting TRBD1. Germline CDR1 and CDR2: SGHDT and YYEEEE. The CDR3 contains 18 residues. J lost 2 bases, V lost 4 bases, and 15 bases had no gene match. For the CDR3, the DNA is TGTGCCAGCAGCAGGACAGGGAGGATCGGGCTGGTCACAGATACGCAGTATTTT. Amino acids: CASSRTGRIGLVTDTQYF.

Only a few counts were recorded for this clonotype. CDR3 DNA: TGTGCCAGCAGCTCCTCGGGGGGACCGAGCACAGATACGCAGTATTTT. As protein: CASSSSGGPSTDTQYF. The chain employs TRBV11-2 and TRBJ2-3, with TRBD2 matching 7 bases. Germline V lookup: CDR1 SGHAT, CDR2 FQNNGV. The CDR3 covers 16 residues. With V trimmed by 4 bases and J by 0 bases, 7 bases remained unmatched.

V and J are TRBV7-2 and TRBJ2-1; D not certain. The CDR3 loop spans 17 amino acids. The V and J ends lost 0 bases and 3 bases respectively, with 15 bases between them. CDR1 is SGHTA and CDR2 is FQGNSA in the germline V gene. This chain's CDR3 is CASSLAPNRQSYNEQFF. The CDR3 DNA follows: TGTGCCAGCAGCTTAGCTCCAAACCGACAAAGCTACAATGAGCAGTTCTTC.

This chain links TRBV9 with TRBJ2-1; 11 nucleotides match TRBD1. CDR1 is SGDLS, CDR2 YYNGEE, per germline. The CDR3 covers 15 residues. Germline trimming cut 3 bases from V and 3 bases from J; bases unmatched to any gene: 2. CDR3 loop: CASSGDRGIYNEQFF. DNA of the CDR3: TGTGCCAGCAGCGGGGACAGGGGGATCTACAATGAGCAGTTCTTC.

The genes are TRBV28 and TRBJ2-1; D is unclear. Trimming removed 4 bases from V and 6 bases from J, with 13 bases in between. From germline, CDR1 is MDHEN and CDR2 SYDVKM. This CDR3 region has 14 residues. CDR3 sequence reads: CASSSSYLGNEQFF. Here the CDR3 DNA reads TGTGCCAGCAGTTCTAGTTACCTCGGCAATGAGCAGTTCTTC.

The chain employs TRBV10-3 and TRBJ2-1; D is undetermined. Trimming stripped 10 bases from V and 6 bases from J, with 10 bases between. Germline CDR1 and CDR2: ENHRY and SYGVKD. The CDR3 extends over 11 amino acids. The CDR3 DNA follows: TGTGCCACCAATTCAGTCAATGAGCAGTTCTTC. This codes for CATNSVNEQFF.

This clonotype occurred once. This may come from a read error, since a much larger clone is one base off. The chain combines TRBV4-2 with TRBJ2-3, with 7 bases aligning to TRBD2. With 4 bases clipped from V and 6 bases from J, the junction kept 13 bases outside the gene matches. This CDR3 is 16 amino acids long. The germline V gene encodes CDR1 LGHNA and CDR2 YNFKEQ. The DNA of the CDR3 is TGTGCCAGCAGCCGAGAGACTGGCGGGAGAACGGATACGCAGTATTTT. This encodes CASSRETGGRTDTQYF.

This clonotype was observed once. The gene calls are TRBV12-3 or TRBV12-4 and TRBJ1-4; the match to TRBD1 covers 7 bases. J lost 7 bases, V lost 6 bases, and 8 bases had no gene match. This CDR3 region has 14 residues. In nucleotides, the CDR3 is TGTGCCAGCAGGCTCAGGGGGTTGGGTGAAAAACTGTTTTTT. This codes for CASRLRGLGEKLFF.

The rearrangement uses TRBV12-3 or TRBV12-4 and TRBJ2-1, with 11 bases identical to TRBD2. Trimming took 4 bases from V and 4 from J; bases not matched to a gene: 12. The CDR3 totals 18 residues. Here the CDR3 DNA reads TGTGCCAGCAGTTCCCTAACCCCGACTAGCGGGGTTTACAATGAGCAGTTCTTC. Translated: CASSSLTPTSGVYNEQFF.

In its sample, this clonotype was seen a few times. The chain links TRBV29-1 to TRBJ1-2; weak D call: TRBD1 (5 bases). Between the trimmed V and J ends, which lost 8 bases and 4 bases, there was a span of 14 bases. The CDR3 covers 12 residues. The germline gives CDR1 SQVTM, CDR2 ANQGSEA. The CDR3 is CSTNQGAYGYTF. The CDR3 DNA reads TGCAGCACCAACCAGGGTGCCTATGGCTACACCTTC. The variable domain in full, with the rest retrieved from reference TRBV29-1 and TRBJ1-2, is SAVISQKPSRDICQRGTSLTIQCQVDSQVTMMFWYRQQPGQSLTLIATANQGSEATYESGFVIDKFPISRPNLTFSTLTVSNMSPEDSSIYLCSTNQGAYGYTFGSGTRLTVV.

This clonotype showed up just a few times. The J gene is TRBJ1-2, the V gene TRBV9, with D unresolved. The CDR3 has 12 residues. Germline V gene data show CDR1 as SGDLS and CDR2 as YYNGEE. Trimming took 1 base from V and 4 from J, leaving 5 bases between them. CDR3 in DNA: TGTGCCAGCAGCGTAACTAGCTATGGCTACACCTTC. Residues: CASSVTSYGYTF.

As for this clonotype: A much larger clone lies a single base off, so this may be a read error. The chain joins TRBV12-3 or TRBV12-4 to TRBJ2-1, with a weak D call TRBD1 (5 bases). The CDR3 extends over 13 amino acids. V was shortened by 7 bases and J by 7 bases, with 14 bases between the two germline ends. The chain's CDR3 is CASTEIGVNEQFF. For the CDR3, the DNA is TGTGCCAGCACCGAGATAGGGGTTAATGAGCAGTTCTTC.

The V call is TRBV2, the J call TRBJ2-1; 7 bases are a match to TRBD2. Germline assignment: CDR1 SNHLY and CDR2 FYNNEI. The CDR3 is made up of 14 amino acids. The trim removed 6 bases at V and 6 bases at J, leaving 8 bases unmatched. DNA for the CDR3: TGTGCCAGCAGGGCCGGGACTACGCTCAATGAGCAGTTCTTC. This codes for CASRAGTTLNEQFF.

The chain links TRBV14 to TRBJ1-2, with a weak D call TRBD1 (5 bases). The CDR3 is made up of 14 amino acids. The germline V gene has CDR1 SGHDN and CDR2 FVKESK. Trimming stripped 1 base from V and 4 bases from J, with 10 bases between. CDR3 residues: CASSQGWGSYGYTF. DNA for the CDR3: TGTGCCAGCAGCCAAGGATGGGGGAGCTATGGCTACACCTTC.

Only a few counts were recorded for this clonotype. The CDR3 is CASSKEQVRRYGYTF. The DNA for the CDR3 is TGTGCCAGCAGCAAAGAACAGGTCCGACGCTATGGCTACACCTTC. The chain carries TRBV7-2 and TRBJ1-2; weak D call: TRBD1 (5 bases). Trimming took off 5 bases at V and 4 bases at J, with 17 bases between the two ends. CDR1 SGHTA and CDR2 FQGNSA come from the germline V gene. The CDR3 consists of 15 residues. Full variable domain (remainder filled in from reference TRBV7-2 and TRBJ1-2): GAGVSQSPSNKVTEKGKDVELRCDPISGHTALYWYRQSLGQGLEFLIYFQGNSAPDKSGLPSDRFSAERTGGSVSTLTIQRTQQEDSAVYLCASSKEQVRRYGYTFGSGTRLTVV.

In its sample, this clonotype was seen once. A read error may produce the germline difference seen at one junction end. The chain carries TRBV29-1 and TRBJ2-3; D may be TRBD1 or TRBD2 (5 bases each). The CDR3 contains 14 residues. Looked up from germline, CDR1 is SQVTM and CDR2 is ANQGSEA. CDR3 residues: CGVHPGLGTDTQYF. CDR3 bases: TGCGGCGTTCATCCGGGGCTCGGGACAGATACGCAGTATTTT.

Many counts were recorded for this clonotype. This chain joins TRBV20-1 and TRBJ2-3; D might be TRBD2 (8 bases). Trimming took off 6 bases at V and 6 bases at J, with 25 bases between the two ends. Per germline, CDR1 DFQATT and CDR2 SNEGSKA (reference sequence). This CDR3 is built from 16 residues. For the CDR3, the DNA is TGCAGTGCCAATAAAGGACTAGCAGGGGGTGGGGATACGCAGTATTTT. Residues: CSANKGLAGGGDTQYF.

This chain connects TRBV7-8 to TRBJ1-1; D remains unclear. The germline V gene has CDR1 SGHVS and CDR2 FQNEAQ. This CDR3 comprises 12 residues. Trimming removed 7 bases from V and 8 bases from J, with 14 bases in between. The CDR3 sequence: CASTDSHPEAFF. CDR3 nucleotide sequence: TGTGCCAGCACCGACTCACATCCCGAAGCTTTCTTT.

This clonotype showed up just a few times. This chain joins TRBV20-1 and TRBJ2-3, with D possibly TRBD1 on 6 matching bases. The V end was cut by 3 bases, the J end by 4 bases, with 8 bases between. The CDR3 totals 12 residues. In germline, CDR1 is DFQATT, CDR2 SNEGSKA (reference sequence). CDR3 protein: CSASSGADTQYF. The CDR3 DNA reads as TGCAGTGCTAGTTCAGGGGCAGATACGCAGTATTTT.

The rearrangement joins TRBV6-5 to TRBJ2-1; 12 bases align to TRBD2. There are 16 residues in the CDR3. Germline assignment: CDR1 MNHEY and CDR2 SVGAGI. After removal of 6 bases from V and 5 bases from J, the junction contained 8 bases not matched to a gene. The CDR3 spells CASSLGLAGLNNEQFF. DNA for the CDR3: TGTGCCAGCAGCCTCGGACTAGCGGGACTCAACAATGAGCAGTTCTTC.

The chain carries TRBV27 and TRBJ1-2, with D hard to call. Per the germline V gene, CDR1 is MNHEY and CDR2 is SMNVEV (reference sequence). V lost 5 bases and J 4 bases, leaving 11 bases between the germline ends. The CDR3 sequence is 13 residues long. This chain's CDR3 is CASSPGKSYGYTF. The CDR3 nucleotides are TGTGCCAGCAGTCCGGGGAAGAGCTATGGCTACACCTTC.

The chain's CDR3 is CASSSPSAYEQYF. The DNA for the CDR3 is TGTGCCAGCAGTTCCCCATCGGCCTACGAGCAGTACTTC. The rearrangement uses TRBV6-5 and TRBJ2-7; no reliable D call. In germline, CDR1 is MNHEY, CDR2 SVGAGI. Deletions cut 4 bases from V and 2 bases from J, with 9 bases between. This CDR3 has 13 amino acids.

The V gene is TRBV20-1, the J gene TRBJ2-1; D remains unclear. CDR1 is DFQATT and CDR2 is SNEGSKA in the germline V gene (reference sequence). This CDR3 has 11 residues. Trimming pared 5 bases from V and 7 bases from J, leaving 9 bases between. CDR3: CSAASGNEQFF. The CDR3 DNA reads as TGCAGTGCTGCATCTGGTAATGAGCAGTTCTTC.

The V call is TRBV24-1, the J call TRBJ1-2, with D unresolved. Trimming removed 7 bases from V and 0 bases from J, with 8 bases in between. The CDR3 extends over 13 amino acids. Germline lookup yields CDR1 KGHDR and CDR2 SFDVKD. The CDR3 region is CATSEQANYGYTF. As DNA, the CDR3 is TGTGCCACCAGCGAGCAAGCTAACTATGGCTACACCTTC.

This clonotype was found a few times. The J gene is TRBJ2-7, the V gene TRBV20-1; D might be TRBD1 or TRBD2, each matching 6 bases. This CDR3 has 15 amino acids. With 6 bases removed from V and 2 bases from J, the gap between germline ends came to 20 bases. The germline CDR1 and CDR2 sequences are DFQATT and SNEGSKA (reference sequence). CDR3 nucleotides: TGCAGTGCCCCACGAGGGGGGACCCGCACCTACGAGCAGTACTTC. This encodes CSAPRGGTRTYEQYF.

V usage is TRBV12-3 or TRBV12-4 and J usage is TRBJ2-7; possibly TRBD1 or TRBD2 for D (5 bases each). The CDR3 contains 12 residues. With 5 bases removed from V and 12 bases from J, the gap between germline ends came to 17 bases. The CDR3 DNA reads TGTGCCAGCAGTCCCCCCTTCGGGGCCTCGTACTTC. Its translation: CASSPPFGASYF.

The V and J genes are TRBV7-8 and TRBJ2-3; 8 positions match TRBD1. Germline assignment: CDR1 SGHVS and CDR2 FQNEAQ. The trim removed 6 bases at V and 3 bases at J, leaving 8 bases unmatched. This CDR3 has 15 residues. The CDR3 here is CASSVSRGQTDTQYF. Written as DNA, the CDR3 is TGTGCCAGCAGTGTTAGCAGGGGGCAAACAGATACGCAGTATTTT.